A single sample is the source of the 32 T cell receptor beta chains below, sequenced in a study of blood T cell repertoires in COVID-19. Profiling relied on immunoSEQ multiplex PCR, and the TCRdb table lists in-frame clones only, not all of them. The table shows about 280,000 clones, with approximately 89% occurring only once. What was sequenced was PBMCs or T cells enriched from blood (not recorded which). The receptors were gathered from a man aged 35 to 55 who had been exposed to COVID-19.

This clone showed up just a few times. The J gene is TRBJ1-1, the V gene TRBV18, with 7 bases lining up with TRBD1. Germline assignment: CDR1 KGHSH and CDR2 LQKENI. The V gene end was trimmed by 5 bases and the J gene end by 1 base; junction bases not matched to a gene: 4. The CDR3 consists of 14 residues. Written as DNA, the CDR3 is TGTGCCAGCTCAGAACAGGGGCAGAACACTGAAGCTTTCTTT. Protein sequence: CASSEQGQNTEAFF.

This chain connects TRBV19 to TRBJ2-7; D might be TRBD1 (6 bases). This CDR3 has 15 residues. Germline CDR1 is LNHDA and CDR2 is SQIVND (reference sequence). V was pared by 3 bases and J by 2 bases, with 14 bases between. Here the CDR3 reads CASSIFWTEAYEQYF. The CDR3 DNA is TGTGCCAGTAGTATCTTTTGGACAGAAGCCTACGAGCAGTACTTC.

A single count supports this clone. The genes are TRBV4-2 and TRBJ2-1; 9 bases line up with TRBD2. The V and J ends lost 0 bases and 6 bases, in that order; junction bases with no gene match: 9. The CDR3 totals 17 residues. Germline assignment: CDR1 LGHNA and CDR2 YNFKEQ. The CDR3 bases are TGTGCCAGCAGCCAAGAGGTCGCGGGAGGGCCTTTCAATGAGCAGTTCTTC. Its translation: CASSQEVAGGPFNEQFF.

The rearrangement uses TRBV28 and TRBJ2-1; 10 bases agree with TRBD2. This CDR3 region has 17 residues. CDR1 is MDHEN, CDR2 SYDVKM, per germline. The V gene end was trimmed by 5 bases and the J gene end by 2 bases; junction bases not matched to a gene: 9. CDR3 loop: CASSPRTSGIAYNEQFF. The CDR3 DNA reads TGTGCCAGCAGTCCCCGAACTAGCGGGATAGCCTACAATGAGCAGTTCTTC.

The genes are TRBV28 and TRBJ2-3, with D tentatively TRBD2 (6 bases). This CDR3 is built from 12 residues. Trimming pared 10 bases from V and 0 bases from J, leaving 8 bases between. The germline gives CDR1 MDHEN, CDR2 SYDVKM. The CDR3 DNA follows: TGTGCCACCGGGACTAGCACAGATACGCAGTATTTT. It is translated as CATGTSTDTQYF.

This clone was found once. The chain has TRBV24-1 and TRBJ2-2, with a weak D call TRBD1 (5 bases). Germline V gene lookup returns CDR1 KGHDR and CDR2 SFDVKD. Trimming took 7 bases from V and 4 from J, leaving 18 bases between them. The CDR3 sequence is 16 residues long. The CDR3 loop is CATREAGRGFTGELFF. CDR3 in DNA: TGTGCCACCAGAGAAGCAGGGCGTGGGTTCACCGGGGAGCTGTTTTTT.

This clone was seen once. The chain joins TRBV5-1 to TRBJ2-2; 7 bases map to TRBD2. The CDR3 has 19 amino acids. Germline assignment: CDR1 SGHRS and CDR2 YFSETQ. V gave up 4 bases and J gave up 3 bases; unmatched junction bases: 18. CDR3 loop: CASSHMRGRAALYTGELFF. The CDR3 DNA follows: TGCGCCAGCAGCCATATGAGAGGGAGGGCCGCTTTGTACACCGGGGAGCTGTTTTTT.

The genes are TRBV3-1 (or the pseudogene TRBV3-2) and TRBJ2-1; 11 bases line up with TRBD2. The CDR3 sequence is 14 residues long. The germline CDR1 and CDR2 sequences are LGHDT and YNNKEL (reference sequence). With 1 base clipped from V and 9 bases from J, the junction kept 2 bases outside the gene matches. The CDR3 region is CASSQGLAGSEQFF. The CDR3, as DNA: TGTGCCAGCAGCCAAGGACTAGCGGGGTCTGAGCAGTTCTTC.

The V call is TRBV30, the J call TRBJ2-3, with 11 bases lining up with TRBD2. Germline V gives CDR1 GTSNPN, CDR2 SVGIG (reference sequence). With V trimmed by 5 bases and J by 5 bases, 9 bases remained unmatched. The CDR3 has 15 amino acids. The chain's CDR3 is CAWGSLAGDVDTQYF. In DNA, the CDR3 is TGTGCCTGGGGTTCACTAGCGGGAGACGTAGATACGCAGTATTTT.

The V gene is TRBV9, the J gene TRBJ2-7; 7 nucleotides align to TRBD1. V lost 10 bases, J lost 3 bases, and 7 bases stayed unmatched. The CDR3 sequence is 12 residues long. Germline-derived CDR1 and CDR2 are SGDLS and YYNGEE. The chain's CDR3 is CAGTGVYYEQYF. The CDR3 nucleotides are TGTGCCGGAACAGGGGTCTACTACGAGCAGTACTTC. Complete variable domain (other parts from reference TRBV9 and TRBJ2-7): DSGVTQTPKHLITATGQRVTLRCSPRSGDLSVYWYQQSLDQGLQFLIQYYNGEERAKGNILERFSAQQFPDLHSELNLSSLELGDSALYFCAGTGVYYEQYFGPGTRLTVT.

This chain uses TRBV21-1 with TRBJ1-6; TRBD1, the table's D call, lacks a check against the DNA. TRBV21-1 is recorded as a pseudogene. This CDR3 is built from 16 residues. This CDR3 reads CASSFRDRGDNSPLHF. The DNA of the CDR3 is TGTGCCAGCAGCTTTAGGGACAGGGGGGATAATTCACCCCTCCACTTT.

The chain uses TRBV19 and TRBJ1-5; D is possibly TRBD1 (5 bases). Germline V lookup: CDR1 LNHDA, CDR2 SQIVND (reference sequence). This CDR3 contains 13 residues. V was trimmed by 10 bases and J by 4 bases, leaving 14 bases between them. CDR3 bases: TGTGCCACCGAACCAGGGTGGAATCAGCCCCAGCATTTT. Translating it yields CATEPGWNQPQHF.

This clone was observed once. The chain combines TRBV5-8 with TRBJ1-1; no clear D. There are 13 residues in the CDR3. V was shortened by 4 bases and J by 1 base, with 8 bases between the two germline ends. Germline-derived CDR1 and CDR2 are SGHTS and YDEGEE. CDR3 sequence reads: CASSPRGNTEAFF. CDR3 sequence (DNA): TGTGCCAGCAGCCCTCGCGGGAACACTGAAGCTTTCTTT.

V is TRBV29-1 and J is TRBJ1-2; maybe TRBD1 (6 bases). Germline CDR1 SQVTM, CDR2 ANQGSEA. Deletions cut 5 bases from V and 4 bases from J, with 17 bases between. The CDR3 has 14 amino acids. As DNA, the CDR3 is TGCAGCGTTATAGCTACTAACAGGGCCTATGGCTACACCTTC. Encoded protein: CSVIATNRAYGYTF.

The chain combines TRBV5-3 with TRBJ2-1; TRBD1 matches at 8 bases. TRBV5-3 is designated an ORF whose function remains uncertain. The CDR3 covers 15 residues. Trimming cost V 3 bases and J 12 bases; bases outside gene matches: 14. The CDR3 DNA reads as TGTGCCAGAAGCTCTCGGACAGGGAGAGAGGTGAGGCAGTTCTTC. This codes for CARSSRTGREVRQFF.

The chain has TRBV9 and TRBJ2-7; D might be TRBD1 (7 bases). V was pared by 4 bases and J by 2 bases, with 16 bases between. Germline-derived CDR1 and CDR2 are SGDLS and YYNGEE. The CDR3 runs 15 residues. The CDR3 region is CASSTRDSGPYEQYF. The DNA for the CDR3 is TGTGCCAGCAGCACTAGGGACAGCGGGCCCTACGAGCAGTACTTC.

The V gene is TRBV27, the J gene TRBJ2-1; 15 bases agree with TRBD2. The CDR3 totals 16 residues. V trimming: 4 bases; J trimming: 10 bases; junction bases outside the gene matches: 8. The germline V gene has CDR1 MNHEY and CDR2 SMNVEV (reference sequence). The CDR3 is CASSSGLAGGPGEQFF. The CDR3 DNA sequence: TGTGCCAGCAGTTCCGGACTAGCGGGAGGGCCAGGAGAGCAGTTCTTC.

J is TRBJ1-5 and V is TRBV28, with D possibly matching TRBD1 (6 bases). Trimming cost V 7 bases and J 2 bases, with 18 bases left between them. The CDR3 runs 16 residues. Germline V gene lookup returns CDR1 MDHEN and CDR2 SYDVKM. The CDR3 nucleotides are TGTGCCAGCAATATTGGGGGAGGGGGGGGCAATCAGCCCCAGCATTTT. It translates to CASNIGGGGGNQPQHF.

V gene TRBV2 combines with J gene TRBJ2-7, with TRBD1 matching over 9 bases. Germline values: CDR1 SNHLY, CDR2 FYNNEI. V lost 5 bases, J lost 1 base, and 6 bases stayed unmatched. The CDR3 loop spans 15 amino acids. CDR3 amino acids: CASSKDRGISYEQYF. The CDR3 region has the DNA TGTGCCAGCAGTAAGGACAGGGGAATATCCTACGAGCAGTACTTC. The complete variable domain, with remaining parts taken from reference TRBV2 and TRBJ2-7, reads EPEVTQTPSHQVTQMGQEVILRCVPISNHLYFYWYRQILGQKVEFLVSFYNNEISEKSEIFDDQFSVERPDGSNFTLKIRSTKLEDSAMYFCASSKDRGISYEQYFGPGTRLTVT.

V gene TRBV21-1 combines with J gene TRBJ2-1; the tabulated D call, TRBD2, remains unverified against the DNA. TRBV21-1 is a recognized pseudogene. The length of the CDR3 is 17 residues. The CDR3 loop reads CASSKAGVSGTYNEQFF. In nucleotides, the CDR3 is TGTGCCAGCAGCAAAGCAGGGGTTAGCGGAACTTACAATGAGCAGTTCTTC.

This chain joins TRBV7-9 and TRBJ2-1; D is unclear. The CDR3 has 17 amino acids. Germline V gene lookup returns CDR1 SEHNR and CDR2 FQNEAQ (reference sequence). Trimming took 4 bases from V and 5 from J, leaving 21 bases between them. Written as DNA, the CDR3 is TGTGCCAGCAGCTACGAGGTCGGAGCCGCAAGCAACAATGAGCAGTTCTTC. This gives the protein CASSYEVGAASNNEQFF.

The rearrangement links TRBV29-1 to TRBJ2-2; 13 bases agree with TRBD2. With 7 bases clipped from V and 3 bases from J, the junction kept 20 bases outside the gene matches. CDR3 length: 20 residues. The germline V gene encodes CDR1 SQVTM and CDR2 ANQGSEA. Here the CDR3 reads CSAVPSGLAGDSIYTGELFF. The CDR3 coding sequence is TGCAGCGCCGTTCCTTCCGGACTAGCGGGAGACTCCATCTACACCGGGGAGCTGTTTTTT.

This clone showed up just once. The chain carries TRBV11-3 and TRBJ2-1, with TRBD2 identical over 7 bases. The germline gives CDR1 SGHNT, CDR2 YENEEA. The CDR3 has 16 amino acids. V shed 1 base and J 0 bases; nucleotides not matched to a gene: 3. CDR3 DNA sequence: TGTGCCAGCAGCTTAGGAGGCGGGAGCTCCTACAATGAGCAGTTCTTC. This sequence encodes CASSLGGGSSYNEQFF.

The chain recombines TRBV5-1 with TRBJ2-7; tentatively, D is TRBD1 (5 bases). Germline-derived CDR1 and CDR2 are SGHRS and YFSETQ. This CDR3 has 16 residues. Trimming shortened V by 4 bases and J by 3 bases, and 20 bases separated the two germline ends. CDR3 region: CASSPGGLGASYEQYF. The CDR3 coding sequence is TGCGCCAGCAGCCCTGGCGGTCTAGGGGCCAGCTACGAGCAGTACTTC.

This chain links TRBV25-1 with TRBJ2-1; the D is unclear. The CDR3 has 13 residues. With 3 bases removed from V and 4 bases from J, the gap between germline ends came to 7 bases. From germline, CDR1 is MGHDK and CDR2 SYGVNS. The CDR3 is CASSERSYNEQFF. CDR3 bases: TGTGCCAGCAGTGAGAGGAGTTACAATGAGCAGTTCTTC.

V is TRBV13 and J is TRBJ2-1; 8 bases match TRBD2. V trimming: 5 bases; J trimming: 9 bases; junction bases outside the gene matches: 21. The CDR3 loop spans 18 amino acids. CDR1 and CDR2 (germline): PRHDT, FYEKMQ (reference sequence). CDR3 loop: CASSQKRASSGSNGEQFF. The CDR3 nucleotides are TGTGCCAGCAGCCAAAAAAGGGCTTCCAGCGGGAGTAACGGTGAGCAGTTCTTC.

The rearrangement joins TRBV12-5 to TRBJ1-3; 7 bases are a match to TRBD1. Germline V gene lookup returns CDR1 LGHNT and CDR2 FRNRAP. This CDR3 has 14 amino acids. V was clipped by 6 bases and J by 7 bases; unmatched bases: 9. CDR3 nucleotides: TGTGCTAGTGGCGCACAACAGGGGTTGAACACCATATATTTT. Translating gives CASGAQQGLNTIYF.

V gene TRBV3-1 (or the pseudogene TRBV3-2) combines with J gene TRBJ2-3, with 7 bases matching TRBD2. The CDR3 length is 15 residues. CDR1 is LGHDT, CDR2 YNNKEL, per germline (reference sequence). The V gene end was trimmed by 5 bases and the J gene end by 2 bases; junction bases not matched to a gene: 7. The CDR3 DNA reads as TGTGCCAGCAGCACCAGTAGCGGGCACACAGATACGCAGTATTTT. It specifies CASSTSSGHTDTQYF.

V gene TRBV9 combines with J gene TRBJ1-1, with 8 bases matching TRBD1. The CDR3 extends over 15 amino acids. Germline assignment: CDR1 SGDLS and CDR2 YYNGEE. V dropped 0 bases and J dropped 1; count of bases not matched to a gene: 2. CDR3: CASSVVGTGNTEAFF. The CDR3 DNA sequence: TGTGCCAGCAGCGTAGTGGGGACAGGGAACACTGAAGCTTTCTTT. Using reference TRBV9 and TRBJ1-1 for the parts outside the CDR3, the full variable domain is DSGVTQTPKHLITATGQRVTLRCSPRSGDLSVYWYQQSLDQGLQFLIQYYNGEERAKGNILERFSAQQFPDLHSELNLSSLELGDSALYFCASSVVGTGNTEAFFGQGTRLTVV.

The rearrangement joins TRBV19 to TRBJ2-5; 7 nucleotides align to TRBD1. This CDR3 is 13 amino acids long. Germline V gene lookup returns CDR1 LNHDA and CDR2 SQIVND (reference sequence). Trimming took 6 bases from V and 0 from J; bases not matched to a gene: 1. In nucleotides, the CDR3 is TGTGCCAGTAGGGGACAGAACCAAGAGACCCAGTACTTC. It is translated as CASRGQNQETQYF. Combining the CDR3 with reference TRBV19 and TRBJ2-5 gives the whole variable domain DGGITQSPKYLFRKEGQNVTLSCEQNLNHDAMYWYRQDPGQGLRLIYYSQIVNDFQKGDIAEGYSVSREKKESFPLTVTSAQKNPTAFYLCASRGQNQETQYFGPGTRLLVL.

The rearrangement links TRBV5-1 to TRBJ1-1, with D possibly TRBD1 on 5 matching bases. The V gene's germline CDR1 is SGHRS and CDR2 YFSETQ. The CDR3 is made up of 13 amino acids. The V end was cut by 5 bases, the J end by 6 bases, with 14 bases between. The CDR3 sequence: CASRFTGGPEAFF. DNA for the CDR3: TGCGCCAGCAGGTTCACCGGGGGTCCTGAAGCTTTCTTT.

The V and J genes are TRBV18 and TRBJ2-5; D gene uncertain. From germline, CDR1 is KGHSH and CDR2 LQKENI. Trimming left V 1 base short and J 1 base short, with 10 bases between. The CDR3 sequence is 15 residues long. The CDR3 region has the DNA TGTGCCAGCTCACCACGGGCAGTCAGCCAAGAGACCCAGTACTTC. This translates into CASSPRAVSQETQYF.